This T cell receptor (beta chain) was sequenced for a study of blood T cell repertoires in COVID-19. Overall study: Acute and convalescent COVID-19 specimens originated in the United States, Italy and Spain. T cells, B-cell-depleted T cells, or PBMCs supplied cDNA or gDNA.

In the authors' methods: Reference gene primers were amplified, and this amplification served to estimate nucleated cell counts. Sequencing was performed with immunoSEQ multiplex PCR; in TCRdb, only in-frame clones are kept and a portion is missing. Clone size and V and J calls were adopted from that table, with D and trimming inferred from the DNA. The sample includes 250,000 to 300,000 clones, about 90% of them seen just once. This TCR was recovered from a woman aged 25 to 39 with COVID-19, enrolled during active disease. The sequenced material came from peripheral blood.

CDR3 sequence: CAWGQSRAGELFF. CDR3 DNA: TGTGCTTGGGGACAGTCGAGGGCCGGGGAGCTGTTTTTT. This chain links TRBV30 with TRBJ2-2, with 7 bases fitting TRBD1. The CDR3 spans 13 residues. Germline-derived CDR1 and CDR2 are GTSNPN and SVGIG (reference sequence).